These 8 T cell receptor beta chains share one sample of origin, sequenced in a study of CD8+ T cells in alopecia areata. Sequencing used cDNA as its template, made by extracting RNA and reverse transcribing it. The table came from immunoSEQ multiplex PCR; TCRdb's copy has only in-frame clones and leaves some out. The sample holds roughly 250,000 clones, around three fifths seen once. Treatment specified: oral pan-JAK inhibitor, 5-10 mg twice daily. The specimen comprised CD4+ T cells sorted from blood, sampled at week 52, from a patient treated with tofacitinib. The receptors come from a human donor with alopecia areata.

The V and J genes are TRBV5-1 and TRBJ2-7; D call uncertain. Germline CDR1 reads SGHRS; CDR2 reads YFSETQ. The length of the CDR3 is 11 residues. V was cut by 0 bases and J by 5 bases, with 3 bases left in between. The CDR3 is CASSLGDEQYF. CDR3 DNA: TGCGCCAGCAGCTTGGGCGACGAGCAGTACTTC.

The chain has TRBV7-8 and TRBJ2-6; D is uncertain. The V end was cut by 1 base, the J end by 4 bases, with 11 bases between. This CDR3 spans 16 amino acids. The V gene's germline CDR1 is SGHVS and CDR2 FQNEAQ. CDR3 bases: TGTGCCAGCAGCTTAGGCATCCCTCGAGGGGCCAACGTCCTGACTTTC. It encodes CASSLGIPRGANVLTF.

The rearrangement links TRBV4-1 to TRBJ1-5; D not resolved. V shed 2 bases and J shed 3 bases, with 8 bases lying between them. Germline CDR1 is MGHRA and CDR2 is YSYEKL. The CDR3 runs 14 residues. The CDR3 loop reads CASSQIGDNQPQHF. The CDR3 coding sequence is TGCGCCAGCAGCCAAATTGGGGACAATCAGCCCCAGCATTTT.

This chain uses TRBV7-2 with TRBJ2-3, with D possibly TRBD2 on 5 matching bases. Germline-derived CDR1 and CDR2 are SGHTA and FQGNSA. CDR3 length: 17 amino acids. Trimming stripped 2 bases from V and 0 bases from J, with 15 bases between. The CDR3 loop reads CASSLLGAAASTDTQYF. Here the CDR3 DNA reads TGTGCCAGCAGCTTATTAGGAGCGGCCGCTAGCACAGATACGCAGTATTTT.

This clone was picked up a small number of times. This sequence joins TRBV7-8 and TRBJ1-1; 7 positions match TRBD1. CDR1 and CDR2 (germline): SGHVS, FQNEAQ. J lost 3 bases, V lost 1 base, and 8 bases had no gene match. This CDR3 comprises 16 residues. CDR3 protein: CASSLGFGQGDTEAFF. The CDR3 bases are TGTGCCAGCAGCTTAGGCTTTGGGCAGGGGGACACTGAAGCTTTCTTT.

The rearrangement joins TRBV29-1 to TRBJ1-2; no clear D. This CDR3 has 13 amino acids. V was cut by 4 bases and J by 6 bases, with 15 bases left in between. CDR1 is SQVTM, CDR2 ANQGSEA, per germline. CDR3 nucleotide sequence: TGCAGCGTTGGGTCGAGGTCTTTGAATGGCTACACCTTC. The encoded protein is CSVGSRSLNGYTF.

The V gene is TRBV19, the J gene TRBJ1-1; D not certain. V was trimmed by 3 bases and J by 0 bases, leaving 5 bases between them. The CDR3 runs 13 residues. The germline gives CDR1 LNHDA, CDR2 SQIVND (reference sequence). CDR3: CASSILLNTEAFF. As DNA, the CDR3 is TGTGCCAGTAGTATCCTGCTGAACACTGAAGCTTTCTTT.

V and J are TRBV29-1 and TRBJ2-5; TRBD1 aligns across 9 bases. After removal of 5 bases from V and 3 bases from J, the junction contained 7 bases not matched to a gene. The germline V gene has CDR1 SQVTM and CDR2 ANQGSEA. The CDR3 has 14 residues. The CDR3 bases are TGCAGCGTTAACCCGGGACAGGGAGAAGAGACCCAGTACTTC. Translated: CSVNPGQGEETQYF.